This T cell receptor (beta chain) was captured in a study of radiotherapy plus CTLA-4 blockade in lung cancer. The CDR3 consists of 19 residues. Germline loops: CDR1 LNHNV, CDR2 YYDKDF (reference sequence). Trimming cost V 5 bases and J 3 bases, with 26 bases left between them. Profiling relied on immunoSEQ multiplex PCR, and the TCRdb table lists in-frame clones only, not all of them. The table lists about 81,000 clones, about three quarters of them singletons. The chain couples TRBV15 to TRBJ1-5, with a possible D match to TRBD1 (5 bases). Here the sequenced sample was peripheral blood, taken from a patient treated with radiotherapy plus ipilimumab. The origin of this receptor is a human donor with non-small cell lung cancer that progressed on radiotherapy plus ipilimumab. DNA for the CDR3: TGTGCCACCAGCGCCCCGGGACCACAGCTTCGGGGAGACAATCAGCCCCAGCATTTT. Its translation is CATSAPGPQLRGDNQPQHF.